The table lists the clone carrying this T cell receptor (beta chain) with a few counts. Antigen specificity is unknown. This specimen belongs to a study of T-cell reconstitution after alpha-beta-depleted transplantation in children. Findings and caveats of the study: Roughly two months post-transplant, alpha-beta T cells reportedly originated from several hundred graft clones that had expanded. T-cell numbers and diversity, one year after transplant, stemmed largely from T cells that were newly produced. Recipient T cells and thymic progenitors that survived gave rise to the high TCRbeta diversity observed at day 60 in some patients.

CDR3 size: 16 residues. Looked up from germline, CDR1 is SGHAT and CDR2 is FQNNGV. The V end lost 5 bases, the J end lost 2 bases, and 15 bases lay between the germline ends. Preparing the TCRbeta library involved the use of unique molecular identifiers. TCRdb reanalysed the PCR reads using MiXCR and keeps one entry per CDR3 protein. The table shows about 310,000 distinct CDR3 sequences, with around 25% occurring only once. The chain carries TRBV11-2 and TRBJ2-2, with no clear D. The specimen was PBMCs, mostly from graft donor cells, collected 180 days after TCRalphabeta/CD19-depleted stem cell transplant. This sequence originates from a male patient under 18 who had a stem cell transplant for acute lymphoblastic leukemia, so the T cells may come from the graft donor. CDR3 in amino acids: CASSPNSWGNTGELFF. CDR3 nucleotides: TGTGCCAGCAGCCCCAACTCCTGGGGTAACACCGGGGAGCTGTTTTTT.